Listed below are T cell receptor beta chains from one sample, sequenced in a study of blood T cell repertoires in COVID-19. Sequencing was performed with immunoSEQ multiplex PCR; in TCRdb, only in-frame clones are kept and a portion is missing. The data hold tens of thousands of clones, with 70% to 80% observed a single time. The specimen sequenced was peripheral blood. These receptors came from a human donor in a cohort sampled during active COVID-19. The CDR3 runs from the conserved cysteine through the conserved F or W. A D gene is named only where the DNA matches it firmly. Only some rows state a clone size, as once, few, many or a class for expanded clones.

CDR3 protein | CDR3 DNA | clone size | D gene | CDR3 length | J gene | V gene
CASSGYLRNTGELFF | TGTGCCAGCAGTGGGTACCTACGAAACACCGGGGAGCTGTTTTTT | - | - | 15 | TRBJ2-2 | TRBV2
CASSPPQRGVTGELFF | TGTGCCAGCAGCCCCCCGCAGCGGGGCGTCACCGGGGAGCTGTTTTTT | - | TRBD2 | 16 | TRBJ2-2 | TRBV3-1/TRBV3-2
CASSDEEGEATEAFF | TGTGCCAGCAGTGATGAAGAGGGCGAAGCGACTGAAGCTTTCTTT | - | - | 15 | TRBJ1-1 | TRBV2
CASSRGLEGGELFF | TGTGCCAGCAGCCGGGGACTAGAAGGCGGGGAGCTGTTTTTT | - | TRBD2 | 14 | TRBJ2-2 | TRBV7-2
CATSRVQGANTEAFF | TGTGCCACCAGCAGAGTTCAGGGGGCGAACACTGAAGCTTTCTTT | - | TRBD1 | 15 | TRBJ1-1 | TRBV15
CASSPSLAGGRTDTQYF | TGTGCCAGCAGCCCCTCATTGGCGGGGGGACGCACAGATACGCAGTATTTT | - | TRBD2 | 17 | TRBJ2-3 | TRBV3-1/TRBV3-2
CASSLAGVREQFF | TGCGCCAGCAGCTTGGCGGGAGTTCGTGAGCAGTTCTTC | - | - | 13 | TRBJ2-1 | TRBV5-1
CASRVGNSNQPQHF | TGTGCCAGCAGGGTCGGGAATAGCAATCAGCCCCAGCATTTT | - | - | 14 | TRBJ1-5 | TRBV28
CASSPRTGTQYF | TGTGCCAGTAGTCCAAGGACAGGGACCCAGTACTTC | - | TRBD1 | 12 | TRBJ2-5 | TRBV19
CASSQGTDPWDTQYF | TGCGCCAGCAGCCAAGGGACAGATCCTTGGGATACGCAGTATTTT | - | - | 15 | TRBJ2-3 | TRBV4-1
CASSISGSETQYF | TGCGCCAGCAGCATTAGCGGGAGTGAGACCCAGTACTTC | - | TRBD2 | 13 | TRBJ2-5 | TRBV5-1
CASSRTSLTGELFF | TGTGCCAGCTCAAGGACTAGCCTCACCGGGGAGCTGTTTTTT | - | TRBD2 | 14 | TRBJ2-2 | TRBV18
CASSFPTGARIYEQYF | TGTGCCAGCAGTTTCCCTACAGGGGCCAGAATATACGAGCAGTACTTC | few | TRBD1 | 16 | TRBJ2-7 | TRBV28
CATLAGGTVSGANVLTF | TGTGCCACCTTAGCGGGAGGCACCGTCTCTGGGGCCAACGTCCTGACTTTC | - | TRBD2 | 17 | TRBJ2-6 | TRBV19
CASVSPGGGDYGYTF | TGTGCCAGCGTTTCCCCGGGAGGGGGAGACTATGGCTACACCTTC | - | - | 15 | TRBJ1-2 | TRBV6-5
CASSFSGIGNQPQHF | TGTGCCAGCAGTTTTTCAGGAATTGGCAATCAGCCCCAGCATTTT | - | - | 15 | TRBJ1-5 | TRBV6-5
CASSYGRDSSYSPLHF | TGTGCCAGCAGTTACGGCCGGGACAGTAGTTATTCACCCCTCCACTTT | - | TRBD1 | 16 | TRBJ1-6 | TRBV6-5
CASSEGPVRATGKLFF | TGTGCCAGCAGCGAGGGGCCAGTTCGGGCCACCGGAAAACTGTTTTTT | - | - | 16 | TRBJ1-4 | TRBV9
CASSPLRTSGGYEQYF | TGTGCCAGCTCACCCCTCAGGACTAGCGGGGGATACGAGCAGTACTTC | - | TRBD2 | 16 | TRBJ2-7 | TRBV18
CASSLVRGPNEKLFF | TGTGCCAGCAGCTTAGTAAGGGGCCCCAATGAAAAACTGTTTTTT | - | - | 15 | TRBJ1-4 | TRBV11-2
CASSSRDSPYTEAFF | TGTGCCAGCAGTTCCCGGGACAGTCCCTACACTGAAGCTTTCTTT | - | TRBD1 | 15 | TRBJ1-1 | TRBV27
CASSFITGVYGYTF | TGTGCCAGCAGTTTTATTACGGGAGTCTATGGCTACACCTTC | - | - | 14 | TRBJ1-2 | TRBV28
CASSSPGTGKREKLFF | TGTGCCAGCAGTTCCCCCGGGACAGGGAAGCGGGAAAAACTGTTTTTT | - | TRBD1 | 16 | TRBJ1-4 | TRBV28
CSVAYSGGSLAKNIQYF | TGCAGCGTCGCTTACAGCGGGGGGAGTCTAGCCAAAAACATTCAGTACTTC | - | TRBD2 | 17 | TRBJ2-4 | TRBV29-1
CSVRLAGGEDTQYF | TGCAGCGTCCGACTAGCGGGGGGCGAAGATACGCAGTATTTT | few | TRBD2 | 14 | TRBJ2-3 | TRBV29-1
CASSPAGGEETQYF | TGTGCCAGCTCACCAGCGGGAGGAGAGGAGACCCAGTACTTC | - | TRBD2 | 14 | TRBJ2-5 | TRBV18
CASSSPGFEKLFF | TGTGCCAGCAGTTCCCCAGGATTTGAAAAACTGTTTTTT | - | - | 13 | TRBJ1-4 | TRBV28
CASSFDLTSGANVLTF | TGTGCCAGCAGCTTTGATTTGACTTCTGGGGCCAACGTCCTGACTTTC | - | - | 16 | TRBJ2-6 | TRBV5-5
CASSLKLGSKNIQYF | TGTGCCAGCAGCCTCAAACTTGGTTCCAAAAACATTCAGTACTTC | - | - | 15 | TRBJ2-4 | TRBV28
CASRGQGLARYEQYF | TGTGCCAGCAGGGGACAGGGTCTGGCACGCTACGAGCAGTACTTC | few | TRBD1 | 15 | TRBJ2-7 | TRBV6-5
CASSHGGTNYGYTF | TGTGCCAGCAGCCACGGGGGAACCAACTATGGCTACACCTTC | - | - | 14 | TRBJ1-2 | TRBV3-1/TRBV3-2
CSASPRTSGYFNEQFF | TGCAGTGCTAGTCCCCGGACTAGCGGGTATTTTAATGAGCAGTTCTTC | - | TRBD2 | 16 | TRBJ2-1 | TRBV20-1
CASSIGQVNTEAFF | TGTGCCAGCAGCATAGGACAGGTGAACACTGAAGCTTTCTTT | - | TRBD1 | 14 | TRBJ1-1 | TRBV5-6
CASSLGGIGTDTQYF | TGCGCCAGCAGCTTGGGAGGAATTGGCACAGATACGCAGTATTTT | - | - | 15 | TRBJ2-3 | TRBV5-1
CASSLGQARTDTQYF | TGTGCCAGCAGCTTAGGACAGGCAAGAACAGATACGCAGTATTTT | - | - | 15 | TRBJ2-3 | TRBV7-9
CASSPGQYESPLHF | TGTGCCAGCAGCCCGGGACAATACGAGTCACCCCTCCACTTT | - | - | 14 | TRBJ1-6 | TRBV5-4
CASSLVGRGNYGYTF | TGTGCCAGCAGTTTGGTGGGGAGGGGTAACTATGGCTACACCTTC | once | - | 15 | TRBJ1-2 | TRBV27
CASRRDSGSSGNTIYF | TGTGCCAGCAGACGGGACTCCGGATCCTCTGGAAACACCATATATTTT | - | - | 16 | TRBJ1-3 | TRBV27
CASSLGAGGTDTQYF | TGCGCCAGCAGCTTGGGTGCGGGGGGGACAGATACGCAGTATTTT | - | TRBD2 | 15 | TRBJ2-3 | TRBV5-1
CASRDPGGTEAFF | TGTGCCAGCAGGGACCCAGGGGGCACTGAAGCTTTCTTT | - | TRBD1 | 13 | TRBJ1-1 | TRBV6-5
CASSPDRGSNTEAFF | TGTGCCAGCTCACCCGACAGGGGATCGAACACTGAAGCTTTCTTT | - | TRBD1 | 15 | TRBJ1-1 | TRBV18
CASSSGNTQYF | TGTGCCAGCAGTAGCGGAAATACGCAGTATTTT | - | - | 11 | TRBJ2-3 | TRBV3-1/TRBV3-2
CASSFGKGTGVGDTQYF | TGTGCCAGCAGTTTCGGAAAAGGGACAGGGGTCGGAGATACGCAGTATTTT | - | TRBD1 | 17 | TRBJ2-3 | TRBV28
CASSPSSQDEQFF | TGTGCCAGCTCACCGAGCTCACAGGATGAGCAGTTCTTC | once | - | 13 | TRBJ2-1 | TRBV18
CASSSPPGTGVREPQHF | TGTGCCAGCAGCTCCCCCCCCGGGACAGGGGTTCGGGAGCCCCAGCATTTT | - | TRBD1 | 17 | TRBJ1-5 | TRBV28
CASSIGVGGARTGELFF | TGTGCCAGTAGTATAGGAGTGGGAGGGGCACGCACCGGGGAGCTGTTTTTT | - | TRBD2 | 17 | TRBJ2-2 | TRBV19
CASSPYRDRARTGELFF | TGTGCCAGCAGCCCTTACCGGGACAGGGCCCGCACCGGGGAGCTGTTTTTT | once | TRBD1 | 17 | TRBJ2-2 | TRBV7-9
CASRQIDRVNEQFF | TGTGCCAGCAGACAGATTGACAGGGTTAATGAGCAGTTCTTC | few | TRBD1 | 14 | TRBJ2-1 | TRBV6-5
CASSQERGETQYF | TGTGCCAGCAGCCAAGAGCGAGGAGAGACCCAGTACTTC | - | - | 13 | TRBJ2-5 | TRBV4-2
CAWDRGFSYGYTF | TGTGCCTGGGACAGGGGGTTTAGCTATGGCTACACCTTC | - | TRBD1 | 13 | TRBJ1-2 | TRBV30
CASSLVPAGGNTDTQYF | TGCGCCAGCAGCTTGGTTCCGGCGGGGGGGAACACAGATACGCAGTATTTT | - | TRBD2 | 17 | TRBJ2-3 | TRBV5-1
CASSLHASSGANVLTF | TGTGCCAGCAGCCTCCATGCGAGCTCTGGGGCCAACGTCCTGACTTTC | - | - | 16 | TRBJ2-6 | TRBV7-2
CASSFISVTGELFF | TGTGCCAGCAGCTTTATCTCGGTGACCGGGGAGCTGTTTTTT | - | - | 14 | TRBJ2-2 | TRBV7-2
CASSGENEQFF | TGCGCCAGCTCAGGGGAGAATGAGCAGTTCTTC | many | - | 11 | TRBJ2-1 | TRBV5-1
CASRPRDRGKQHF | TGTGCCAGCAGGCCCCGGGACAGGGGCAAACAGCATTTT | - | TRBD1 | 13 | TRBJ1-5 | TRBV12-3/TRBV12-4
CASSLSGRGNYEQYF | TGTGCCAGCTCCCTTAGCGGGAGGGGAAACTACGAGCAGTACTTC | - | TRBD2 | 15 | TRBJ2-7 | TRBV18
CASEQQGGTDTQYF | TGTGCCAGCGAGCAACAGGGGGGCACAGATACGCAGTATTTT | - | TRBD1 | 14 | TRBJ2-3 | TRBV28